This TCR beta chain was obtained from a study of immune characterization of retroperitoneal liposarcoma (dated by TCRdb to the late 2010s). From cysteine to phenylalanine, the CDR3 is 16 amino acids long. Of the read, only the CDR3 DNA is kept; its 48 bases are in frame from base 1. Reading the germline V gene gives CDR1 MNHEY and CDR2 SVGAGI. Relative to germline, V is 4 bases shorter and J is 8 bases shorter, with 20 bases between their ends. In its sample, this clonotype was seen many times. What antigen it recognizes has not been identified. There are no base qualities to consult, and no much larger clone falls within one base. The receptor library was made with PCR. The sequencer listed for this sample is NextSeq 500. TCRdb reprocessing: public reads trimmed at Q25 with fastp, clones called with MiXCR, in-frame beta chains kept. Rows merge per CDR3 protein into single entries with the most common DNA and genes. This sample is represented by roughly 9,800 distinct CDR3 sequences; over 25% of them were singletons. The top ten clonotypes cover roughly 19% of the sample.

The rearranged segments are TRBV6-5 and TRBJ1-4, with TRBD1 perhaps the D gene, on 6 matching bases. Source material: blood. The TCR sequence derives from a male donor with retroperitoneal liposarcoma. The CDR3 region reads CASSFDPQGFKEKLFF. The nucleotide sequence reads TGTGCCAGCAGTTTCGACCCACAGGGTTTTAAGGAAAAACTGTTTTTT.